Listed below are T cell receptor beta chains from one sample, sequenced in a study of cytomegalovirus exposure and HLA in healthy donors. Profiled with immunoSEQ multiplex PCR; TCRdb holds only in-frame clones, not every one. The sample holds about 180,000 clones, 60% to 80% seen once. Sequenced input: PBMCs. The source is a man aged 35 to 55 in good health and CMV-seropositive. CDR3s include the opening cysteine and the closing phenylalanine or tryptophan. The D gene is left open where the match is weak. Only part of the rows carry a size: once, few, many, or a class if the clone is expanded.

j_call: TRBJ1-2; cdr3_length: 16; clone_size: -; v_call: TRBV29-1; d_call: -; cdr3_nt: TGCAGCGTTGTCCGCCCGGGGGAAGCCGTTAACTATGGCTACACCTTC; cdr3_aa: CSVVRPGEAVNYGYTF
j_call: TRBJ2-5; cdr3_length: 15; clone_size: once; v_call: TRBV5-1; d_call: -; cdr3_nt: TGCGCCAGCAGCTTGGAGAGCACTAGTCAAGAGACCCAGTACTTC; cdr3_aa: CASSLESTSQETQYF
j_call: TRBJ1-4; cdr3_length: 15; clone_size: -; v_call: TRBV19; d_call: TRBD1; cdr3_nt: TGTGCCAGTAGTATAGTTGGGACAGGGAAAGAAAAACTGTTTTTT; cdr3_aa: CASSIVGTGKEKLFF
j_call: TRBJ1-2; cdr3_length: 14; clone_size: -; v_call: TRBV6-1; d_call: TRBD1; cdr3_nt: TGTGCCAGCAGTTTGGGACAGGGGGAGTACGGCTACACCTTC; cdr3_aa: CASSLGQGEYGYTF
j_call: TRBJ2-3; cdr3_length: 17; clone_size: -; v_call: TRBV5-4; d_call: TRBD2; cdr3_nt: TGTGCCAGCAGCCCACAACTAGCGGGAGGGGGAGCAGATACGCAGTATTTT; cdr3_aa: CASSPQLAGGGADTQYF
j_call: TRBJ1-3; cdr3_length: 16; clone_size: -; v_call: TRBV11-2; d_call: -; cdr3_nt: TGTGCCAGCAGACTCGCCGCGCGGAGCTCTGGAAACACCATATATTTT; cdr3_aa: CASRLAARSSGNTIYF
j_call: TRBJ1-2; cdr3_length: 15; clone_size: -; v_call: TRBV5-8; d_call: -; cdr3_nt: TGTGCCAGCAGCTCACCGGGTGGGGGGGCTGATGGCTACACCTTC; cdr3_aa: CASSSPGGGADGYTF
j_call: TRBJ2-1; cdr3_length: 15; clone_size: -; v_call: TRBV7-9; d_call: TRBD2; cdr3_nt: TGTGCCAGCGGGACGAGCGGGAGGGCTGGTAATGAGCAGTTCTTC; cdr3_aa: CASGTSGRAGNEQFF
j_call: TRBJ2-7; cdr3_length: 14; clone_size: once; v_call: TRBV28; d_call: TRBD2; cdr3_nt: TGTGCCACGGCCCCGGCGGGAGCTACCTACGAGCAGTACTTC; cdr3_aa: CATAPAGATYEQYF
j_call: TRBJ2-1; cdr3_length: 15; clone_size: -; v_call: TRBV5-1; d_call: -; cdr3_nt: TGCGCCAGCAGCTTTGCGATGACATTCGGCAATGAGCAGTTCTTC; cdr3_aa: CASSFAMTFGNEQFF
j_call: TRBJ2-5; cdr3_length: 16; clone_size: -; v_call: TRBV11-3; d_call: -; cdr3_nt: TGTGCCAGCAGCTTACGTTTGGCAGTATACCAAGAGACCCAGTACTTC; cdr3_aa: CASSLRLAVYQETQYF
j_call: TRBJ2-1; cdr3_length: 14; clone_size: -; v_call: TRBV10-1; d_call: -; cdr3_nt: TGCGCCAGCAGCCCCGACTCGGCGGGGAATGAGCAGTTCTTC; cdr3_aa: CASSPDSAGNEQFF
j_call: TRBJ1-2; cdr3_length: 16; clone_size: -; v_call: TRBV7-8; d_call: TRBD1; cdr3_nt: TGTGCCAGCAGCTTAGCGACGACAGGGGCATTCTATGGCTACACCTTC; cdr3_aa: CASSLATTGAFYGYTF
j_call: TRBJ1-4; cdr3_length: 15; clone_size: -; v_call: TRBV5-1; d_call: TRBD1; cdr3_nt: TGCGCCAGCGGATCGGGACAGGGGACTAATGAAAAACTGTTTTTT; cdr3_aa: CASGSGQGTNEKLFF
j_call: TRBJ1-2; cdr3_length: 15; clone_size: -; v_call: TRBV19; d_call: -; cdr3_nt: TGTGCCAGTAGTGTCCGGGGTTCCCCTTCCTATGGCTACACCTTC; cdr3_aa: CASSVRGSPSYGYTF
j_call: TRBJ1-4; cdr3_length: 15; clone_size: -; v_call: TRBV5-1; d_call: -; cdr3_nt: TGCGCCAGCAGCTTTACAGATCCAACTAATGAAAAACTGTTTTTT; cdr3_aa: CASSFTDPTNEKLFF
j_call: TRBJ1-2; cdr3_length: 12; clone_size: -; v_call: TRBV5-6; d_call: -; cdr3_nt: TGTGCCAGCAGAAACAGAGACTATGGCTACACCTTC; cdr3_aa: CASRNRDYGYTF
j_call: TRBJ1-2; cdr3_length: 13; clone_size: -; v_call: TRBV4-1; d_call: TRBD1; cdr3_nt: TGCGCCAGCAGCCATGCTGACAGGGCTGGCTACACCTTC; cdr3_aa: CASSHADRAGYTF
j_call: TRBJ1-4; cdr3_length: 14; clone_size: -; v_call: TRBV15; d_call: -; cdr3_nt: TGTGCCACCAGCAGAGGACAGCAGAATGAAAAACTGTTTTTT; cdr3_aa: CATSRGQQNEKLFF
j_call: TRBJ2-6; cdr3_length: 16; clone_size: -; v_call: TRBV5-1; d_call: -; cdr3_nt: TGCGCCAGCACGGTTGGACAGAGCTCTGGGGCCAACGTCCTGACTTTC; cdr3_aa: CASTVGQSSGANVLTF
j_call: TRBJ2-7; cdr3_length: 14; clone_size: -; v_call: TRBV28; d_call: -; cdr3_nt: TGTGCCAGCAGTTTAGCTATAACGAAGCACGAGCAGTACTTC; cdr3_aa: CASSLAITKHEQYF
j_call: TRBJ2-6; cdr3_length: 17; clone_size: -; v_call: TRBV5-6; d_call: TRBD1; cdr3_nt: TGTGCCAGCAGCTTTTTACAGGGGGCTTTTGGGGCCAACGTCCTGACTTTC; cdr3_aa: CASSFLQGAFGANVLTF
j_call: TRBJ1-1; cdr3_length: 15; clone_size: -; v_call: TRBV6-5; d_call: TRBD1; cdr3_nt: TGTGCCAGCCAAATCAGGGACAGACAGAACACTGAAGCTTTCTTT; cdr3_aa: CASQIRDRQNTEAFF